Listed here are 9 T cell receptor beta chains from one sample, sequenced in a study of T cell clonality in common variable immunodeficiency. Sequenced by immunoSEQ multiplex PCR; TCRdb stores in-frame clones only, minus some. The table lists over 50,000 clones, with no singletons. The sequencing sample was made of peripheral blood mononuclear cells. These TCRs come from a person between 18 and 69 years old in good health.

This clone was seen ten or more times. This chain's CDR3 is CASSLSPGNPTEAFF. The CDR3 DNA, read in part, is TGTGCCAGCAGCTTAAGTCCAGGGAATCCCACTGAA. The J gene is TRBJ1-1, the V gene TRBV7-2; D possibly corresponds to TRBD1 (5 bases). The read is 3 residues too short to cover the CDR3 end, so that end is filled in from the germline J gene. The CDR3 sequence is 15 residues long. Germline V gene lookup returns CDR1 SGHTA and CDR2 FQGNSA. Trimming stripped 2 bases from V and 4 bases from J, with 14 bases between.

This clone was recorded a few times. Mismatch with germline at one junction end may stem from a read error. CDR3 in amino acids: CASSLASRGGTYTF. The part of the CDR3 DNA that was read is TGTGCTAGCAGCTTAGCAAGCCGGGGAGGTACC. This chain uses TRBV7-7 with TRBJ1-2; no clear D gene. The sequence runs out 3 residues before the end of the CDR3; the remainder is reconstructed from the germline J gene. CDR1 is SSHAT and CDR2 is FNYEAQ in the germline V gene (reference sequence). The length of the CDR3 is 14 residues. Full variable domain (remainder filled in from reference TRBV7-7 and TRBJ1-2): GAGVSQSPRYKVTKRGQDVTLRCDPISSHATLYWYQQALGQGPEFLTYFNYEAQPDKSGLPSDRFSAERPEGSISTLTIQRTEQRDSAMYRCASSLASRGGTYTFGSGTRLTVV.

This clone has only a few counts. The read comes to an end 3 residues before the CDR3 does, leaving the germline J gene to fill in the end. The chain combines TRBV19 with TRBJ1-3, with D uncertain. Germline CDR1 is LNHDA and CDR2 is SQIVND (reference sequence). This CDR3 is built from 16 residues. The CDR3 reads CASSIEGPSSGNAIYF. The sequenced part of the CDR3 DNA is TGTGCCAGTAGTATAGAGGGCCCTAGCTCTGGAAACGCT. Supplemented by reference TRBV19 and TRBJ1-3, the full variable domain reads DGGITQSPKYLFRKEGQNVTLSCEQNLNHDAMYWYRQDPGQGLRLIYYSQIVNDFQKGDIAEGYSVSREKKESFPLTVTSAQKNPTAFYLCASSIEGPSSGNAIYFGEGSWLTVV.

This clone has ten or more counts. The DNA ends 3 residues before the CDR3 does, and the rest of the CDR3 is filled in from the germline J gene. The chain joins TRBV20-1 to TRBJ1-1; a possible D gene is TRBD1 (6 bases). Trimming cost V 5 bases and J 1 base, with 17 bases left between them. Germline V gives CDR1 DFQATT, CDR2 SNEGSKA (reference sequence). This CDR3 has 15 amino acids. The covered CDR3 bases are TGCAGTGCTCTAAAAACAGGGTTGGCGAACACTGAA. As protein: CSALKTGLANTE. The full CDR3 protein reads CSALKTGLANTEAFF.

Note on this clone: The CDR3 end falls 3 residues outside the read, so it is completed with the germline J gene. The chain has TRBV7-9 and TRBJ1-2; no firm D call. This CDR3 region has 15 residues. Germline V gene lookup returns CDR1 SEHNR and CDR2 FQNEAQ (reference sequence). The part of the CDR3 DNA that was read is TGTGCCAGCAGCCGGACTAGCGGGAGCTCCTACGAC. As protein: CASSRTSGSSYD. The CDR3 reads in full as CASSRTSGSSYDYTF.

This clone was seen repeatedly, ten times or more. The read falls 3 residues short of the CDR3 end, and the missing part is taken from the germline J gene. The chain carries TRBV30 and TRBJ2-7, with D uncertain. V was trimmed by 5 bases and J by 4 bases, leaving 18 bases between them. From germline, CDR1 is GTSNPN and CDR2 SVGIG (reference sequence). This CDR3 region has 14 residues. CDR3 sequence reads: CAWQRQPGTYEQYF. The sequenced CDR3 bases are TGTGCCTGGCAAAGACAACCAGGAACTTACGAG.

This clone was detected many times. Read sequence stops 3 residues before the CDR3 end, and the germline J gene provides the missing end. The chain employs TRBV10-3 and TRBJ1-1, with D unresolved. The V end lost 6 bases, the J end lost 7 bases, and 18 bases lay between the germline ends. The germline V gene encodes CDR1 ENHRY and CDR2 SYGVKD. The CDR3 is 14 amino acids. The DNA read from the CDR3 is TGTGCCATCAGGGGCGAAGATTTTTCCCGTGAA. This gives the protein CAIRGEDFSRE. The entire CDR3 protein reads CAIRGEDFSREAFF.

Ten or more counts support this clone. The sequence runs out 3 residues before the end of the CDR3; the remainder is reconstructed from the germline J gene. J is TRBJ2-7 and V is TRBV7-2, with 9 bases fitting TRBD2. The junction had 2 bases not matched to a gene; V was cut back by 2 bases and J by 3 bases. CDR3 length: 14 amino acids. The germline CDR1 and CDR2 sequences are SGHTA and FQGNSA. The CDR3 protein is CASSLTSGLYEQYF. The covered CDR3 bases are TGTGCCAGCAGCTTAACTAGCGGGCTCTACGAG.

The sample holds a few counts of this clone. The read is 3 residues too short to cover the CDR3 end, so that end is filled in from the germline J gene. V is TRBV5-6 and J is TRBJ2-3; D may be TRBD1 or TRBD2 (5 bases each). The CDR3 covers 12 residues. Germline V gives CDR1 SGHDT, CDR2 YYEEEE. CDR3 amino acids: CASSKQGETQYF. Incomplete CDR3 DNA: TGTGCCAGCTCCAAACAAGGGGAGACG.